This is a list of T cell receptor beta chains from one sample in a study of T cells in Graves' hyperthyroidism and ophthalmopathy. TCRdb redid the calling of the multiplex PCR reads with MiXCR, one entry per CDR3 protein. The sample has around 290,000 distinct CDR3 sequences; roughly 14% are singletons. The sequenced sample was blood. The receptors shown here come from a woman aged 25-40 years with Graves' hyperthyroidism that later progressed to Graves' ophthalmopathy. Each CDR3 is given with its conserved first and last residue.

cdr3_aa | j_call | v_call
CASSLSGAGYGYTF | TRBJ1-2 | TRBV27
CASGEILNTEAFF | TRBJ1-1 | TRBV6-1
CSAMGTALTDYGYTF | TRBJ1-2 | TRBV20-1
CASSLRGRNTEAFF | TRBJ1-1 | TRBV28
CASSLQGFRQPQHF | TRBJ1-5 | TRBV12-3/TRBV12-4
CASSLGNPLTSGSGNEQFF | TRBJ2-1 | TRBV11-2
CASRVYFGGRLTEAFF | TRBJ1-1 | TRBV13
CASSLGLAIDEQYF | TRBJ2-7 | TRBV7-2
CASSLAAGQYNEQFF | TRBJ2-1 | TRBV11-2
CSAPNWGGVTSYEQYF | TRBJ2-7 | TRBV20-1
CASTPRLAGRPSSYEQYF | TRBJ2-7 | TRBV28
CSARVGVETQYF | TRBJ2-5 | TRBV20-1
CASSSHREANTGELFF | TRBJ2-2 | TRBV7-9
CASSQRGLPVFSNYGYTF | TRBJ1-2 | TRBV7-2
CASSSDTGTIGYGYTF | TRBJ1-2 | TRBV27
CASGNPDDRGVDTQYF | TRBJ2-3 | TRBV12-5
CASSTDQTSGSSNTQYF | TRBJ2-3 | TRBV5-4
CSVEPQNNEQFF | TRBJ2-1 | TRBV29-1
CASSLGLAGAETQYF | TRBJ2-5 | TRBV28
CASSLAGYRNEQYF | TRBJ2-7 | TRBV7-8
CASRRRRASLTEQYF | TRBJ2-7 | TRBV6-2/TRBV6-3
CASSYTQGNTEAFF | TRBJ1-1 | TRBV6-2/TRBV6-3
CASSSLKSYTF | TRBJ1-2 | TRBV7-9
CASSFGVPGFSGANVLTF | TRBJ2-6 | TRBV5-6
CASSFPRSAGELFF | TRBJ2-2 | TRBV7-9
CASSLAGDNYNEQFF | TRBJ2-1 | TRBV5-1
CASSLASGMETQYF | TRBJ2-5 | TRBV5-6
CASSFRDRGDSPLHF | TRBJ1-6 | TRBV7-6
CSVELGLAGGRTDTQYF | TRBJ2-3 | TRBV29-1
CSADNTDTQYF | TRBJ2-3 | TRBV20-1
CASSYSAGTDEQYF | TRBJ2-7 | TRBV6-2/TRBV6-3
CASSYSGPGTDTQYF | TRBJ2-3 | TRBV6-2/TRBV6-3
CASSSRGWGRSYEQYF | TRBJ2-7 | TRBV11-2
CAGSLSVGGYERYF | TRBJ2-7 | TRBV7-2
CASTAAAQPVYEQYF | TRBJ2-7 | TRBV6-1
CATSDGRDPIPYNEQFF | TRBJ2-1 | TRBV24-1
CASSVVAGEYSYNEQFF | TRBJ2-1 | TRBV19
CASSTSGTPYEQYF | TRBJ2-7 | TRBV5-1
CASSLNSGSRSHTDTQYF | TRBJ2-3 | TRBV28
CASSFGTGGVQETQYF | TRBJ2-5 | TRBV5-1
CAISRTSATDTQYF | TRBJ2-3 | TRBV10-3
CSASGLAGGRAYEQYF | TRBJ2-7 | TRBV20-1
CASSRLPGAGHNEQFF | TRBJ2-1 | TRBV27
CSAPGKRNSNQPQHF | TRBJ1-5 | TRBV20-1
CAWSSGSGRDGETQYF | TRBJ2-5 | TRBV30
CALGSGRNEQFF | TRBJ2-1 | TRBV10-3
CASSGQQGPRTEAFF | TRBJ1-1 | TRBV3-1
CASSIRTSGMYNEQFF | TRBJ2-1 | TRBV6-2/TRBV6-3
CASSQDLGDTQYF | TRBJ2-3 | TRBV4-1
CASSLESGSVRGDTQYF | TRBJ2-3 | TRBV7-2
CSGGAGMPGNEQFF | TRBJ2-1 | TRBV29-1
CASSPTGGYGYTF | TRBJ1-2 | TRBV7-9
CASSLGASGDTQYF | TRBJ2-3 | TRBV5-1
CASRLEPGIGGGGYTF | TRBJ1-2 | TRBV6-2/TRBV6-3
CASSFRGLTDTQYF | TRBJ2-3 | TRBV28